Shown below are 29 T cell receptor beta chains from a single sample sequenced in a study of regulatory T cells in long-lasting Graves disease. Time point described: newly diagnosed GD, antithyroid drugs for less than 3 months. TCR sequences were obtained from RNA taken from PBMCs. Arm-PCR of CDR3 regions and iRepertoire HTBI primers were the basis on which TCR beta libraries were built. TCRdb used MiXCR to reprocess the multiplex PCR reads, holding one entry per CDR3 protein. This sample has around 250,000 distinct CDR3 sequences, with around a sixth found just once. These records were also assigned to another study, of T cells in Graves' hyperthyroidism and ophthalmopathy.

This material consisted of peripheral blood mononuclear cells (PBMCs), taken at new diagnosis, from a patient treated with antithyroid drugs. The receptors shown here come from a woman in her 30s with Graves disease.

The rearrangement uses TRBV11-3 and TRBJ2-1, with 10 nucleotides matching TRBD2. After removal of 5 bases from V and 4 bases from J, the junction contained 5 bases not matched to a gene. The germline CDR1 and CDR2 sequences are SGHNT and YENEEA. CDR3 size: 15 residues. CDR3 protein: CASSPRTSGYNEQFF. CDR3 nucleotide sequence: TGTGCCAGCAGCCCTCGGACTAGCGGATACAATGAGCAGTTCTTC.

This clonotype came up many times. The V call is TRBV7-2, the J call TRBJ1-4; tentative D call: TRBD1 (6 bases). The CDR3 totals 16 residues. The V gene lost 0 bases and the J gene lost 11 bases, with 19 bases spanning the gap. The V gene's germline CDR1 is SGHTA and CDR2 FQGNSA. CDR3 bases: TGTGCCAGCAGCTTAGCGAGGGACGTGGGGGGCGGGAAACTGTTTTTT. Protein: CASSLARDVGGGKLFF.

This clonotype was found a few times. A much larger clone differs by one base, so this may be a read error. CDR3 loop: CASSLTSYEQHF. Written as DNA, the CDR3 is TGTGCCAGCAGCTTAACTTCCTACGAGCAGCACTTC. V gene TRBV7-6 combines with J gene TRBJ2-7, with unresolved D. CDR3 size: 12 residues. The germline gives CDR1 SGHVS, CDR2 FNYEAQ.

The CDR3 nucleotides are TGCAGTGCTAGAGTTACAGCGGGGGAGACAGATACGCAGTATTTT. Amino acids: CSARVTAGETDTQYF. This rearrangement joins TRBV20-1 to TRBJ2-3; 8 nucleotides align to TRBD2. CDR3 length equals 15 residues. Per the germline V gene, CDR1 is DFQATT and CDR2 is SNEGSKA (reference sequence). J lost 3 bases, V lost 1 base, and 6 bases had no gene match.

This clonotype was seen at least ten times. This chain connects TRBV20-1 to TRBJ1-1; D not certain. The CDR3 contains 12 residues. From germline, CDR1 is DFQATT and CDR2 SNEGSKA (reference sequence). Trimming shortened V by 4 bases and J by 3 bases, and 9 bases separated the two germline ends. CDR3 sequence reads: CSAMGDDTEAFF. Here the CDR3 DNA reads TGCAGTGCTATGGGAGATGACACTGAAGCTTTCTTT.

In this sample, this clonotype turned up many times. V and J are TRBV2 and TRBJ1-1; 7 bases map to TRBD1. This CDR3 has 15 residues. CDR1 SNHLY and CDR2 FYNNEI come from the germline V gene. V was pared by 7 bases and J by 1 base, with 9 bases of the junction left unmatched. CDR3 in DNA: TGTGCCAGCAAGCTTACGACAGGGTCGAACACTGAAGCTTTCTTT. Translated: CASKLTTGSNTEAFF. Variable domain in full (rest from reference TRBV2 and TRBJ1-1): EPEVTQTPSHQVTQMGQEVILRCVPISNHLYFYWYRQILGQKVEFLVSFYNNEISEKSEIFDDQFSVERPDGSNFTLKIRSTKLEDSAMYFCASKLTTGSNTEAFFGQGTRLTVV.

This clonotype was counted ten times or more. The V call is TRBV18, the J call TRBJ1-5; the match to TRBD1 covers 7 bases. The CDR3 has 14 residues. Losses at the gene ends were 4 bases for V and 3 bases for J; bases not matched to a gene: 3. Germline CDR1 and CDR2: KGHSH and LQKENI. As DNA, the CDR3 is TGTGCCAGCTCACTAGGGGGCGTCAATCAGCCCCAGCATTTT. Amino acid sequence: CASSLGGVNQPQHF.

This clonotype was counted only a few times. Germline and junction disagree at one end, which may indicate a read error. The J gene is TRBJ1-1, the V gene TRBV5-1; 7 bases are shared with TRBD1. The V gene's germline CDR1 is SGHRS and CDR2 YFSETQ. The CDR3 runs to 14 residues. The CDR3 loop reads CASSFKGGLPEAFF. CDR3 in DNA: TGTGCCAGCAGCTTTAAAGGGGGCTTACCTGAAGCTTTCTTT.

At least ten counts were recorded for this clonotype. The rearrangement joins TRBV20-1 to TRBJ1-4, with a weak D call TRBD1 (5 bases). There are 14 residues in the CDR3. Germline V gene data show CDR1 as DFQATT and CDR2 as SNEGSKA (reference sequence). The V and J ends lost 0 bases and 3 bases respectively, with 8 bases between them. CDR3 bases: TGCAGTGCTAGAGACAGGGCAGCTAATGAAAAACTGTTTTTT. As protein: CSARDRAANEKLFF.

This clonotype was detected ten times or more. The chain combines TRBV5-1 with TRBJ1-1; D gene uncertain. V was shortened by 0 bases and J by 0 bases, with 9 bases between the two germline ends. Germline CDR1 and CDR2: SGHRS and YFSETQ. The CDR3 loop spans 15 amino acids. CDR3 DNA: TGCGCCAGCAGCTTGGGAAACACACTGAACACTGAAGCTTTCTTT. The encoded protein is CASSLGNTLNTEAFF. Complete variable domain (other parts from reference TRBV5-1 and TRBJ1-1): KAGVTQTPRYLIKTRGQQVTLSCSPISGHRSVSWYQQTPGQGLQFLFEYFSETQRNKGNFPGRFSGRQFSNSRSEMNVSTLELGDSALYLCASSLGNTLNTEAFFGQGTRLTVV.

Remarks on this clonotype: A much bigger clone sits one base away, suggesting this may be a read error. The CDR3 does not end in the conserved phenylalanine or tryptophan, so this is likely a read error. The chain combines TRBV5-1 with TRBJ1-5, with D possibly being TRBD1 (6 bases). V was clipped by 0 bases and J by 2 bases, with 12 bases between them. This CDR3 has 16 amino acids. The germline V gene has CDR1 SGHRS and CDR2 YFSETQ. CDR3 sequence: CASSLDGGAGNQPQHL. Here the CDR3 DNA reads TGCGCCAGCAGCTTGGATGGGGGCGCGGGCAATCAGCCCCAGCATCTT.

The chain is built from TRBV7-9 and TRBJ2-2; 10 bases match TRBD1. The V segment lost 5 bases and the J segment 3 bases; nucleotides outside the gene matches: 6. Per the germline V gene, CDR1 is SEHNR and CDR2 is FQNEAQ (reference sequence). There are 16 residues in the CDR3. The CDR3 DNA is TGTGCCAGCAGCGCGGGACAGGGGTTGCACACCGGGGAGCTGTTTTTT. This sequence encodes CASSAGQGLHTGELFF.

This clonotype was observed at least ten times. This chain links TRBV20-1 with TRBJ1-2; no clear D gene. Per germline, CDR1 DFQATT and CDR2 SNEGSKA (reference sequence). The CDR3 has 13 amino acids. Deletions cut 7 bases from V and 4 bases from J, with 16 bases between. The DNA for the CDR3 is TGCAGTGTCGCACCTCACCAGACCTATGGCTACACCTTC. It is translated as CSVAPHQTYGYTF.

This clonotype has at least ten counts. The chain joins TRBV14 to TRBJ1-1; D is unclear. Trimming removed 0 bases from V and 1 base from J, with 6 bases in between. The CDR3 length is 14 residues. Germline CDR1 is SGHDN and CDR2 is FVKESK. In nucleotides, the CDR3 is TGTGCCAGCAGCCAAGATCCCGGGAACACTGAAGCTTTCTTT. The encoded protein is CASSQDPGNTEAFF.

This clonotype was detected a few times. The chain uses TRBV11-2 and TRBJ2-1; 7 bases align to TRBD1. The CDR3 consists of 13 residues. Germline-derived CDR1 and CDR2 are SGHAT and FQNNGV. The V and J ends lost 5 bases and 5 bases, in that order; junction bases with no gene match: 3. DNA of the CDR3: TGTGCCAGCAGCCCAGACAGGGACAATGAGCAGTTCTTC. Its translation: CASSPDRDNEQFF.

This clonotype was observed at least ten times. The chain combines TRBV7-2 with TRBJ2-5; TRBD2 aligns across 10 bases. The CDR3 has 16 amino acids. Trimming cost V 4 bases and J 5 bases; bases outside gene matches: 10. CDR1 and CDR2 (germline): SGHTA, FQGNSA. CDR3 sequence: CASSSAPAGGPETQYF. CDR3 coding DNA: TGTGCCAGCAGCTCCGCCCCAGCGGGGGGGCCGGAGACCCAGTACTTC.

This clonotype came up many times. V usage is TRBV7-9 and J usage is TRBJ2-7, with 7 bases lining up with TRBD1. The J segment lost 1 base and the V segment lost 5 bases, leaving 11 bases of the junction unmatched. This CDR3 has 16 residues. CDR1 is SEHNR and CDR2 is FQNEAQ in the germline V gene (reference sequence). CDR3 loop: CASSGLDRVGSYEQYF. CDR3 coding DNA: TGTGCCAGCAGCGGCCTCGACAGGGTTGGTTCCTACGAGCAGTACTTC.

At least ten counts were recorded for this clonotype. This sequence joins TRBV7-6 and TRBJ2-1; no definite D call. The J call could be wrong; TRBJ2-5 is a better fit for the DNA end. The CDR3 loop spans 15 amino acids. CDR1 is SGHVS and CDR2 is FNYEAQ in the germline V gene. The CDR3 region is CASSLARQLQETQYF. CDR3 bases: TGTGCCAGCAGCTTAGCCAGGCAGCTACAAGAGACCCAGTACTTC.

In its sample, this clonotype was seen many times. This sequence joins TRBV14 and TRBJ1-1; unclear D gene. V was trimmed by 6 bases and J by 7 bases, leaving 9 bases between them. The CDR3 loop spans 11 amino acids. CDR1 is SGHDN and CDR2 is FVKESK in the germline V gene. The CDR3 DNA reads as TGTGCCAGCAGGGGAGGGAGTGAAGCTTTCTTT. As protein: CASRGGSEAFF. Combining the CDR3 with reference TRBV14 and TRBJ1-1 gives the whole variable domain EAGVTQFPSHSVIEKGQTVTLRCDPISGHDNLYWYRRVMGKEIKFLLHFVKESKQDESGMPNNRFLAERTGGTYSTLKVQPAELEDSGVYFCASRGGSEAFFGQGTRLTVV.

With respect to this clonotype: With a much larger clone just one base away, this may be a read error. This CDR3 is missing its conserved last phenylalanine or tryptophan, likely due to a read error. The CDR3 is CASSQERGLALSYNEQFI. CDR3 DNA: TGTGCCAGCAGCCAAGAGCGGGGATTAGCCCTATCCTACAATGAGCAGTTCATC. The chain couples TRBV3-1 to TRBJ2-1; a possible D gene is TRBD2 (6 bases). This CDR3 is 18 amino acids long. The germline V gene has CDR1 LGHDT and CDR2 YNNKEL (reference sequence). V was shortened by 0 bases and J by 1 base, with 16 bases between the two germline ends.

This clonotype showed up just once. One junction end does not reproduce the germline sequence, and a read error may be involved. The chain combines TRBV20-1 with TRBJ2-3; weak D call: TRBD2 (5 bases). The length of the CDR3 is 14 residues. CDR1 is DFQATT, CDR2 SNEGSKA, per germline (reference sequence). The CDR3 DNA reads TGCAGTGCTAGCTGGGAATCTAGCACAGATATGCAGTATTTT. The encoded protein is CSASWESSTDMQYF.

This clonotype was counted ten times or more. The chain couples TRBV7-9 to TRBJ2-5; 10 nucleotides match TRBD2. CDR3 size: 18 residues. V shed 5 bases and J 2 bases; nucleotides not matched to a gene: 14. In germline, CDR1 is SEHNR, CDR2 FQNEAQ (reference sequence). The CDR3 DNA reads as TGTGCCAGCAGCCTCCTTCCGTCTAGCGGGGGCCTACAAGAGACCCAGTACTTC. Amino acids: CASSLLPSSGGLQETQYF.

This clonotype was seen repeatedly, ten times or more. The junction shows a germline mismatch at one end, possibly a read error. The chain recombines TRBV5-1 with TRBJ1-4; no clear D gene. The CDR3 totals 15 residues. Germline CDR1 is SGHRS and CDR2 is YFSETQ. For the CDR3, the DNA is TGTGCCAGCAGCTCTCTAAGGGCCGCTAATGAAAAACTGTTTTTT. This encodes CASSSLRAANEKLFF.

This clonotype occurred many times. CDR3 coding DNA: TGTGCCAGCAGTTCGTTCGACAGGGGGAGGCCTGGGGCCAACGTCCTGACTTTC. Its protein is CASSSFDRGRPGANVLTF. The J gene is TRBJ2-6, the V gene TRBV12-3 or TRBV12-4, with TRBD1 matching over 9 bases. The CDR3 runs 18 residues. V dropped 4 bases and J dropped 2; count of bases not matched to a gene: 9.

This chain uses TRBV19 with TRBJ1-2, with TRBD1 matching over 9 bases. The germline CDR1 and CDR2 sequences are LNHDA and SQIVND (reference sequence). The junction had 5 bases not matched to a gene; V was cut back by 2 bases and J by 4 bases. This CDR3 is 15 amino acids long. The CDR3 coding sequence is TGTGCCAGTAGTATATCGACAGGGGGAAGCTATGGCTACACCTTC. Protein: CASSISTGGSYGYTF.

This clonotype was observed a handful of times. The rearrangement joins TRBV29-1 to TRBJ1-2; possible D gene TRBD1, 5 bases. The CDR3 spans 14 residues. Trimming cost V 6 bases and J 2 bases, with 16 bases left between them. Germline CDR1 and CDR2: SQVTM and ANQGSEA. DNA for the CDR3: TGCAGCGTAGGGGACGGTCCCGGGAACTATGGCTACACCTTC. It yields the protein CSVGDGPGNYGYTF.

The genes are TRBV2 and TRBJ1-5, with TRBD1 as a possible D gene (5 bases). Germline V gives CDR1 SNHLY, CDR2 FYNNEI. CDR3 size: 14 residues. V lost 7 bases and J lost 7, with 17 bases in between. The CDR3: CASNMGRVYQPQHF. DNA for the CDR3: TGTGCCAGCAATATGGGCAGGGTGTACCAGCCCCAGCATTTT.

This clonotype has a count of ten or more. CDR3 amino acids: CASSGVANYGYTF. Here the CDR3 DNA reads TGCGCCAGCAGCGGGGTAGCTAACTATGGCTACACCTTC. J is TRBJ1-2 and V is TRBV5-1; no reliable D call. CDR1 is SGHRS, CDR2 YFSETQ, per germline. Deletions cut 4 bases from V and 0 bases from J, with 7 bases between. CDR3 length: 13 amino acids.

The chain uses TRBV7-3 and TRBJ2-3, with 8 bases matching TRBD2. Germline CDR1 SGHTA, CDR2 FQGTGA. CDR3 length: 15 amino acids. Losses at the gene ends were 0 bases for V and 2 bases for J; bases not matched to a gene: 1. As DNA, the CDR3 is TGTGCCAGCAGCTTAACTAGCGGGGCCACAGATACGCAGTATTTT. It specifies CASSLTSGATDTQYF.